The 27 T cell receptor beta chains given below trace back to one sample, sequenced in a study of a mutant IDH1 vaccine in newly diagnosed glioma. Stated time point: baseline, week 1 (first vaccination visit). The treatment was: pre-vaccination baseline after standard-of-care therapy. Here immunoSEQ multiplex PCR was the method, and the copy in TCRdb shows in-frame clones only, minus some. This sample yields about 96,000 clones, of which about four fifths are seen a single time; 6% to 8% belongs to the top ten. Specimen: PBMCs, collected from a glioma patient treated with radiotherapy, temozolomide or both. Receptors were obtained from a man aged 35-49 years with glioma.

The V gene is TRBV5-6, the J gene TRBJ1-6; 7 bases match TRBD1. The CDR3 sequence is 16 residues long. With V trimmed by 3 bases and J by 6 bases, 9 bases remained unmatched. Germline CDR1 is SGHDT and CDR2 is YYEEEE. CDR3 residues: CASSYRGLAVNSPLHF. CDR3 nucleotide sequence: TGTGCCAGCAGCTACAGGGGTCTCGCGGTTAATTCACCCCTCCACTTT.

In its sample, this clone was seen a few times. The chain is built from TRBV9 and TRBJ1-1; D gene ambiguous. CDR3 size: 15 residues. The germline V gene has CDR1 SGDLS and CDR2 YYNGEE. V was shortened by 0 bases and J by 1 base, with 10 bases between the two germline ends. The CDR3 coding sequence is TGTGCCAGCAGCGTAGTGGGTGGCCCGAACACTGAAGCTTTCTTT. Protein product: CASSVVGGPNTEAFF.

This clone was seen just once. The gene calls are TRBV7-8 and TRBJ1-2; D possibly corresponds to TRBD1 (5 bases). Germline assignment: CDR1 SGHVS and CDR2 FQNEAQ. This CDR3 has 14 amino acids. The germline V and J ends were trimmed by 5 bases and 6 bases, with 16 bases remaining between them. The CDR3 region is CASSRAGTDDGYTF. CDR3 DNA: TGTGCCAGCAGCCGCGCCGGGACGGATGATGGCTACACCTTC.

This chain uses TRBV19 with TRBJ1-2; D remains unclear. CDR1 is LNHDA and CDR2 is SQIVND in the germline V gene (reference sequence). This CDR3 has 15 amino acids. Trimming stripped 5 bases from V and 3 bases from J, with 16 bases between. The CDR3 region is CASSSPGRSHYGYTF. The CDR3 DNA reads as TGTGCCAGTAGTTCCCCGGGCAGGTCCCACTATGGCTACACCTTC.

The genes are TRBV7-9 and TRBJ1-2, with 10 bases matching TRBD1. The CDR3 has 14 residues. With 5 bases clipped from V and 8 bases from J, the junction kept 8 bases outside the gene matches. Germline assignment: CDR1 SEHNR and CDR2 FQNEAQ (reference sequence). The CDR3 nucleotides read TGTGCCAGCAGCCGCCCACGGGACAGGGGCGGCTACACCTTC. Protein sequence: CASSRPRDRGGYTF.

The CDR3 reads CASSQVGQGTTGELFF. The CDR3 DNA reads as TGCGCCAGCAGCCAAGTTGGACAGGGGACCACCGGGGAGCTGTTTTTT. The chain employs TRBV4-1 and TRBJ2-2; 9 bases align to TRBD1. The length of the CDR3 is 16 residues. J lost 4 bases, V lost 1 base, and 4 bases had no gene match. CDR1 MGHRA and CDR2 YSYEKL come from the germline V gene.

The V gene is TRBV6-5, the J gene TRBJ1-3; the D gene is possibly TRBD1 (6 bases). The germline V gene has CDR1 MNHEY and CDR2 SVGAGI. V dropped 6 bases and J dropped 3 bases, with 12 bases sitting between them. The length of the CDR3 is 14 residues. The CDR3 coding sequence is TGTGCCAGCAGGCCGGGGGGCGATGGAAACACCATATATTTT. Residues: CASRPGGDGNTIYF.

This clone was counted only a few times. This chain joins TRBV7-2 and TRBJ1-2; 7 bases line up with TRBD1. After removal of 1 base from V and 2 bases from J, the junction contained 4 bases not matched to a gene. Germline CDR1 and CDR2: SGHTA and FQGNSA. This CDR3 has 15 amino acids. The CDR3 sequence is CASSLVVQGNYGYTF. CDR3 DNA sequence: TGTGCCAGCAGCTTAGTGGTACAGGGGAACTATGGCTACACCTTC.

The chain uses TRBV6-1 and TRBJ1-6, with TRBD1 matching over 9 bases. The CDR3 loop spans 14 amino acids. CDR1 is MNHNS, CDR2 SASEGT, per germline. Losses at the gene ends were 6 bases for V and 9 bases for J; bases not matched to a gene: 6. The CDR3 DNA reads TGTGCCAGCAGGGGGACAGGGAAGAGTTCACCCCTCCACTTT. Amino acids: CASRGTGKSSPLHF.

V is TRBV28 and J is TRBJ2-5, with 7 positions matching TRBD1. Trimming removed 5 bases from V and 2 bases from J; junction bases left unmatched: 8. Germline loops: CDR1 MDHEN, CDR2 SYDVKM. CDR3 length: 15 residues. The CDR3 spells CASSPTQQGQETQYF. DNA of the CDR3: TGTGCCAGCAGTCCAACCCAACAGGGGCAAGAGACCCAGTACTTC.

This chain joins TRBV7-2 and TRBJ1-6; D gene unclear. CDR3 length: 13 residues. CDR1 and CDR2 (germline): SGHTA, FQGNSA. The CDR3 nucleotides are TGTGCGAGCTCAAGGCAGAATAATTCACCCCTCCACTTT. It specifies CASSRQNNSPLHF.

The chain uses TRBV9 and TRBJ2-7, with D unresolved. Germline CDR1 is SGDLS and CDR2 is YYNGEE. V was clipped by 6 bases and J by 6 bases, with 7 bases between them. The CDR3 contains 10 residues. The CDR3 sequence is CASISGEQYF. CDR3 coding DNA: TGTGCCAGCATCTCGGGCGAGCAGTACTTC.

The chain uses TRBV6-6 and TRBJ1-3; the D gene is possibly TRBD1 (5 bases). V lost 2 bases, J lost 4 bases, and 12 bases lay in between. The CDR3 totals 15 residues. The germline gives CDR1 MNHNY, CDR2 SVGAGI (reference sequence). The CDR3: CASSYNFGAGNTIYF. The CDR3 nucleotides are TGTGCCAGCAGTTACAATTTTGGGGCAGGAAACACCATATATTTT.

The chain combines TRBV6-1 with TRBJ1-4; D possibly corresponds to TRBD1 (5 bases). The CDR3 has 12 residues. Germline CDR1 reads MNHNS; CDR2 reads SASEGT. The V and J ends lost 10 bases and 7 bases respectively, with 13 bases between them. In DNA form, the CDR3 reads TGTGCCATTCAGGGACTGGCTGAAAAACTGTTTTTT. It is translated as CAIQGLAEKLFF.

This clone appeared a single time. The genes are TRBV27 and TRBJ1-5; no firm D call. The CDR3 length is 11 residues. V lost 2 bases and J lost 6, with 2 bases in between. The germline CDR1 and CDR2 sequences are MNHEY and SMNVEV (reference sequence). In DNA, the CDR3 is TGTGCCAGCAGTTTAGGTCAGCCCCAGCATTTT. Its protein product is CASSLGQPQHF.

The V and J genes are TRBV7-6 and TRBJ2-6, with a possible D match to TRBD1 (6 bases). In germline, CDR1 is SGHVS, CDR2 FNYEAQ. The CDR3 runs 19 residues. V was pared by 6 bases and J by 0 bases, with 21 bases between. The CDR3 protein is CASSLALPGHYSGANVLTF. The CDR3 coding sequence is TGTGCCAGCAGTCTTGCCTTACCGGGACACTACTCTGGGGCCAACGTCCTGACTTTC. The variable domain in full, with the rest retrieved from reference TRBV7-6 and TRBJ2-6, is GAGVSQSPRYKVTKRGQDVALRCDPISGHVSLYWYRQALGQGPEFLTYFNYEAQQDKSGLPNDRFSAERPEGSISTLTIQRTEQRDSAMYRCASSLALPGHYSGANVLTFGAGSRLTVL.

This rearrangement joins TRBV15 to TRBJ2-3; no definite D call. Germline V lookup: CDR1 LNHNV, CDR2 YYDKDF (reference sequence). The CDR3 has 14 amino acids. Trimming cost V 3 bases and J 3 bases, with 10 bases left between them. In DNA form, the CDR3 reads TGTGCCACCAGCAGCGGACGGAGTACAGATACGCAGTATTTT. Its protein is CATSSGRSTDTQYF.

The chain employs TRBV11-2 and TRBJ2-6; D remains unclear. Germline CDR1 reads SGHAT; CDR2 reads FQNNGV. V lost 1 base and J lost 2, with 18 bases in between. The CDR3 contains 19 residues. The CDR3 DNA follows: TGTGCCAGCAGCTTAGTGGGTCCGACGGTCGCGACTGGGGCCAACGTCCTGACTTTC. It encodes CASSLVGPTVATGANVLTF. Using reference TRBV11-2 and TRBJ2-6 for the parts outside the CDR3, the full variable domain is EAGVAQSPRYKIIEKRQSVAFWCNPISGHATLYWYQQILGQGPKLLIQFQNNGVVDDSQLPKDRFSAERLKGVDSTLKIQPAKLEDSAVYLCASSLVGPTVATGANVLTFGAGSRLTVL.

The chain links TRBV19 to TRBJ2-1; the match to TRBD2 covers 7 bases. The trim removed 7 bases at V and 2 bases at J, leaving 8 bases unmatched. Per the germline V gene, CDR1 is LNHDA and CDR2 is SQIVND (reference sequence). The CDR3 covers 15 residues. CDR3 DNA: TGTGCCAGTACCCGCTTGGGGGGGACCTACAATGAGCAGTTCTTC. This gives the protein CASTRLGGTYNEQFF.

This chain connects TRBV5-4 to TRBJ1-2; tentatively, D is TRBD1 (6 bases). The CDR3 contains 14 residues. V lost 1 base and J 9 bases, leaving 16 bases between the germline ends. The germline V gene encodes CDR1 SGHNT and CDR2 YYREEE (reference sequence). DNA for the CDR3: TGTGCCAGCAGCTTGTTGGCAGGGGCGAGGAGCTACACCTTC. Its protein product is CASSLLAGARSYTF.

The chain combines TRBV27 with TRBJ1-2; 7 bases are shared with TRBD1. V lost 6 bases to trimming and J lost 7 bases; unmatched junction nucleotides: 11. CDR3 size: 14 residues. Germline CDR1 is MNHEY and CDR2 is SMNVEV (reference sequence). The chain's CDR3 is CASSPTGSAVGYTF. CDR3 sequence (DNA): TGTGCCAGCAGCCCGACAGGGTCGGCGGTTGGCTACACCTTC.

This chain connects TRBV30 to TRBJ1-1; 10 nucleotides agree with TRBD1. This CDR3 contains 16 residues. From germline, CDR1 is GTSNPN and CDR2 SVGIG (reference sequence). Losses at the gene ends were 3 bases for V and 5 bases for J; bases not matched to a gene: 12. The DNA for the CDR3 is TGTGCCTGGAGGATAGGGGACAGGGGAAGGCGGACTGAAGCTTTCTTT. This encodes CAWRIGDRGRRTEAFF.

This chain connects TRBV4-2 to TRBJ2-1, with D perhaps TRBD1 (6 bases). V lost 4 bases and J 10 bases, leaving 17 bases between the germline ends. The germline gives CDR1 LGHNA, CDR2 YNFKEQ. This CDR3 has 14 amino acids. The CDR3 bases are TGTGCCAGCAGCCTAAACAGGGATAGGGCAGAGCAGTTCTTC. It translates to CASSLNRDRAEQFF.

The genes are TRBV6-6 and TRBJ2-1; D might be TRBD2 (6 bases). Germline V gene sequence: CDR1 MNHNY, CDR2 SVGAGI (reference sequence). The CDR3 runs 12 residues. The V and J ends lost 10 bases and 8 bases respectively, with 15 bases between them. This CDR3 is CATWEVGYEQFF. The CDR3 DNA follows: TGTGCCACCTGGGAGGTGGGGTATGAGCAGTTCTTC.

V gene TRBV7-8 combines with J gene TRBJ2-7, with 12 positions matching TRBD2. The CDR3 extends over 15 amino acids. Germline V gene lookup returns CDR1 SGHVS and CDR2 FQNEAQ. V shed 4 bases and J 3 bases; nucleotides not matched to a gene: 4. The CDR3 nucleotides read TGTGCCAGCAGCTCACTAGCGGGGGGTTTCTACGAGCAGTACTTC. This gives the protein CASSSLAGGFYEQYF.

This chain uses TRBV21-1 with TRBJ2-1; the D call of TRBD2 is as the table states it, not checked on the DNA. TRBV21-1 represents a pseudogene. This CDR3 comprises 15 residues. CDR3 amino acids: CASSKFASSYNEQFF. Written as DNA, the CDR3 is TGTGCCAGCAGCAAATTCGCTAGCAGTTACAATGAGCAGTTCTTC.

With regard to this clone: The sample has other DNA sequences that encode this CDR3 too. The V and J genes are TRBV29-1 and TRBJ2-7, with 10 bases matching TRBD1. V shed 6 bases, J shed 2 bases, and the junction held 1 base outside the gene matches. The germline gives CDR1 SQVTM, CDR2 ANQGSEA. The CDR3 is made up of 12 amino acids. CDR3 DNA sequence: TGCAGCGTGGGGACAGGGGCCTACGAGCAGTACTTC. This codes for CSVGTGAYEQYF.